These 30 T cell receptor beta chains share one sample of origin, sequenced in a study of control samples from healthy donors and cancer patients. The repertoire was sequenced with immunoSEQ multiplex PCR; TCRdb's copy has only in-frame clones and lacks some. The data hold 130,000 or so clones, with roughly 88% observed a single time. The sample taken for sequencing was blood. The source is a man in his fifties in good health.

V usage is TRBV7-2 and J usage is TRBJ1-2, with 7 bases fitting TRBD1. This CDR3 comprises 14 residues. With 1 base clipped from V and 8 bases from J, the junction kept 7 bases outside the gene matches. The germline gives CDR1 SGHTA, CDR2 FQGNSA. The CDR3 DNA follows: TGTGCCAGCAGCTTAGATAGGGGGCTATCAGGCTACACCTTC. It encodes CASSLDRGLSGYTF.

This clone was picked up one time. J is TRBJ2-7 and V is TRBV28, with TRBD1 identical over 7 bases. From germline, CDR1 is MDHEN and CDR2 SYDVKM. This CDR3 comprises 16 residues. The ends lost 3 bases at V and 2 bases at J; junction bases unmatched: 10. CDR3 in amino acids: CASSFPTGPSPYEQYF. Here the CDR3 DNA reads TGTGCCAGCAGTTTTCCGACAGGGCCCTCTCCCTACGAGCAGTACTTC.

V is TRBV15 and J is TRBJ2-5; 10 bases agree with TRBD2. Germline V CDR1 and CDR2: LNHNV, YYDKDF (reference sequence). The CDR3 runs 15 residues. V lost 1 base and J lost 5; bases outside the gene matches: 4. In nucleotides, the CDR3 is TGTGCCACCAGCAGAGTGCTAGCGGGGGCCGAGACCCAGTACTTC. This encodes CATSRVLAGAETQYF.

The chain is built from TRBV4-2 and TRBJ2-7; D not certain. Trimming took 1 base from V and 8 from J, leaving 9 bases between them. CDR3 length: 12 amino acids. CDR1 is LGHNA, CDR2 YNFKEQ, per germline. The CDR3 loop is CASSQGETQQYF. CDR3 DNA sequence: TGTGCCAGCAGCCAAGGTGAGACTCAGCAGTACTTC.

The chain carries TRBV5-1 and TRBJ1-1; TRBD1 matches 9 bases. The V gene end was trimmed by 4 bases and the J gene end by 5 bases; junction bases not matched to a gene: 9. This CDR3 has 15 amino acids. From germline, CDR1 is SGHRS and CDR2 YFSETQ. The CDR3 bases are TGCGCCAGCAGCCGAGGTGACAGGGGGGATACTGAAGCTTTCTTT. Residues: CASSRGDRGDTEAFF.

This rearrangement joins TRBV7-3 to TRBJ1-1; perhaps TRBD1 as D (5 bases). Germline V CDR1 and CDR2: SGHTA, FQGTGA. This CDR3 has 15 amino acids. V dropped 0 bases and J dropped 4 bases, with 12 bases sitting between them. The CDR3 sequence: CASSLTTDRLTEAFF. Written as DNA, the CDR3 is TGTGCCAGCAGCTTAACGACCGACAGACTCACTGAAGCTTTCTTT.

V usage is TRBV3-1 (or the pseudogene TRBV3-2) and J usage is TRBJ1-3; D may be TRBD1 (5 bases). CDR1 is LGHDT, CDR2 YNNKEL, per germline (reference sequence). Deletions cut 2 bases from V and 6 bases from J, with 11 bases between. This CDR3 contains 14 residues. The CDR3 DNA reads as TGTGCCAGCAGCCAATTAGCACAGGAAAACACCATATATTTT. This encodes CASSQLAQENTIYF.

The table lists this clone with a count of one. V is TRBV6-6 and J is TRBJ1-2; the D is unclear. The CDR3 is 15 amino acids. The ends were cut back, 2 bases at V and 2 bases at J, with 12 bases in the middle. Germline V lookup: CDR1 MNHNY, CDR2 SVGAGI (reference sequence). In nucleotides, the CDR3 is TGTGCCAGCAGTTACCAAGTAGAACTCAACTATGGCTACACCTTC. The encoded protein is CASSYQVELNYGYTF.

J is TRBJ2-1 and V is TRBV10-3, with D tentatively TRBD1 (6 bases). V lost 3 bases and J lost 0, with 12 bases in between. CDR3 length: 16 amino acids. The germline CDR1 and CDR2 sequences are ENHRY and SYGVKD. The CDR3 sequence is CAISDLGASSYNEQFF. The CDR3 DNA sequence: TGTGCCATCAGTGACCTGGGGGCGAGCTCCTACAATGAGCAGTTCTTC.

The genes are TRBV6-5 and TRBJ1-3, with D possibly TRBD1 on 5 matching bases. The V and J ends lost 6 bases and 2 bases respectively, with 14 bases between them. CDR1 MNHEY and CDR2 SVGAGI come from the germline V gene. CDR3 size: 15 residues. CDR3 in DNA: TGTGCCAGCAGACCCGACAGTTATCCTGGAAACACCATATATTTT. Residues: CASRPDSYPGNTIYF.

In DNA, the CDR3 is TGTGCCAGCAGTCTTAGAGGGGCTGATACGCAGTATTTT. Its translation is CASSLRGADTQYF. This sequence joins TRBV3-1 (or the pseudogene TRBV3-2) and TRBJ2-3; D is tentatively TRBD1 or TRBD2 (5 bases each). Germline assignment: CDR1 LGHDT and CDR2 YNNKEL (reference sequence). This CDR3 is built from 13 residues. Trimming cost V 6 bases and J 6 bases, with 13 bases left between them.

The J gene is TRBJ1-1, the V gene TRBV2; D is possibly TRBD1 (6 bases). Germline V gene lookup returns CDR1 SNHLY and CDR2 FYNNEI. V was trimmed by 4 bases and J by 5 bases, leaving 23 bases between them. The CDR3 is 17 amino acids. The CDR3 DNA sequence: TGTGCCAGCAGTGGGACATCGGCAGGGGTGGTGGTGACTGAAGCTTTCTTT. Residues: CASSGTSAGVVVTEAFF.

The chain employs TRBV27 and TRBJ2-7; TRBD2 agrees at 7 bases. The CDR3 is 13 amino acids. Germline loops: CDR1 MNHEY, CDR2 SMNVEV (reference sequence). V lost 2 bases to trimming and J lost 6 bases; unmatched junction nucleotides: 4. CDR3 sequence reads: CASSLSWGGEQYF. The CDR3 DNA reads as TGTGCCAGCAGTTTAAGTTGGGGGGGCGAGCAGTACTTC.

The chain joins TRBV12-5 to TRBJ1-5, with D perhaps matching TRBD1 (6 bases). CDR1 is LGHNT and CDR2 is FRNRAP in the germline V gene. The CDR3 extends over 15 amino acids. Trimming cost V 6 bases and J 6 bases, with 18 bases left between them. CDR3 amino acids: CASGSGQGNSQPQHF. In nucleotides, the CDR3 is TGTGCTAGTGGCTCCGGTCAGGGGAATTCTCAGCCCCAGCATTTT.

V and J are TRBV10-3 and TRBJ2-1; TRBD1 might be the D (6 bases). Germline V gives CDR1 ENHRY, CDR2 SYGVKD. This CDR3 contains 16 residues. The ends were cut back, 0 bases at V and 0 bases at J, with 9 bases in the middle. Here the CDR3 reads CAISESQGRSYNEQFF. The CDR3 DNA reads TGTGCCATCAGTGAGTCTCAGGGGCGCTCCTACAATGAGCAGTTCTTC.

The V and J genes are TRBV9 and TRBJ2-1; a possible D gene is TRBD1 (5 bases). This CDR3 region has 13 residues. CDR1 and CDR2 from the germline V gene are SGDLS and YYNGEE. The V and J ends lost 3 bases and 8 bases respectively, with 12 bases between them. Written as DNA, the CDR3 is TGTGCCAGCAGCGCAGACAGCATCCATGAGCAGTTCTTC. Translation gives CASSADSIHEQFF.

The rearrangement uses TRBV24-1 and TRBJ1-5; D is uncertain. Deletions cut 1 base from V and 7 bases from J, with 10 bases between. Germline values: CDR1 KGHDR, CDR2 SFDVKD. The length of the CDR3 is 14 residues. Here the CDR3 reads CATSDFSQSQPQHF. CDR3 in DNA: TGTGCCACCAGTGATTTTTCCCAGAGCCAGCCCCAGCATTTT.

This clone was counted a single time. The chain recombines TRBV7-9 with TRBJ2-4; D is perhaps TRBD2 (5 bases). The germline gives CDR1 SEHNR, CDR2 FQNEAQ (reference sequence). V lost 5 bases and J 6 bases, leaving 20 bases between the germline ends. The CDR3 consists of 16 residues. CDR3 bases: TGTGCCAGCAGCCCTACGAGGGATCGCCCCACAAACATTCAGTACTTC. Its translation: CASSPTRDRPTNIQYF.

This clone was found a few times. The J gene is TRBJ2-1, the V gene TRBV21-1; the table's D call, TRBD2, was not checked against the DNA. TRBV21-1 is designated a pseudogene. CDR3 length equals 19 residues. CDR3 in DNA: TGTGCCAGCAGCAAAGGTGGACTAGCGGGGGGGATCTCCTACAATGAGCAGTTCTTC. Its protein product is CASSKGGLAGGISYNEQFF.

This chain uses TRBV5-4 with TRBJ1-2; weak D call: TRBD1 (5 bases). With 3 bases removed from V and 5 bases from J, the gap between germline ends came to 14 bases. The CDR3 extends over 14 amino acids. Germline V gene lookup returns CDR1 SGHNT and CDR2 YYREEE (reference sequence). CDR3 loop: CASSYRAGAYGYTF. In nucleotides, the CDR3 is TGTGCCAGCAGCTATAGGGCCGGGGCGTATGGCTACACCTTC.

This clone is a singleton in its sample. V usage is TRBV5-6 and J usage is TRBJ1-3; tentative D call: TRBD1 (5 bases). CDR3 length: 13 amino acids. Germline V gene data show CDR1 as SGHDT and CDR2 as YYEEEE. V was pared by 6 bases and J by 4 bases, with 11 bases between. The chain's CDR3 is CASMQGSGNTIYF. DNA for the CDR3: TGTGCCAGCATGCAGGGTTCAGGAAACACCATATATTTT.

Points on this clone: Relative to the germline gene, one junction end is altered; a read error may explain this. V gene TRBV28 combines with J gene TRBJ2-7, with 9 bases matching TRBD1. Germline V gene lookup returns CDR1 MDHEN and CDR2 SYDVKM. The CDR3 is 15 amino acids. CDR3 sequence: CASSVQGALSSEQYF. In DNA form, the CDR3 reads TGTGCCAGCAGTGTACAGGGGGCCCTCTCCTCCGAGCAGTACTTC.

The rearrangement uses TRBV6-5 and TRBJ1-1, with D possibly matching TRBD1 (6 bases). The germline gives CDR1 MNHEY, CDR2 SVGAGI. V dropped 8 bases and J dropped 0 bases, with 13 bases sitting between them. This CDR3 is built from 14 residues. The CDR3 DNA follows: TGTGCCAGCTTCGCTGGGGACATGAACACTGAAGCTTTCTTT. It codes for CASFAGDMNTEAFF.

DNA for the CDR3: TGTGCCAGCAGCGTTTCTGGGACTAGCGGGGATGAGCAGTTCTTC. Its translation is CASSVSGTSGDEQFF. V gene TRBV9 combines with J gene TRBJ2-1; the match to TRBD2 covers 13 bases. With V trimmed by 2 bases and J by 8 bases, 4 bases remained unmatched. In germline, CDR1 is SGDLS, CDR2 YYNGEE. This CDR3 has 15 amino acids. Variable domain in full (rest from reference TRBV9 and TRBJ2-1): DSGVTQTPKHLITATGQRVTLRCSPRSGDLSVYWYQQSLDQGLQFLIQYYNGEERAKGNILERFSAQQFPDLHSELNLSSLELGDSALYFCASSVSGTSGDEQFFGPGTRLTVL.

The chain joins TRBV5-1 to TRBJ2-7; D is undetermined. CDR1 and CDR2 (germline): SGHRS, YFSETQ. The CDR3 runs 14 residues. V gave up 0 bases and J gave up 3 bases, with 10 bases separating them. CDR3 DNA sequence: TGCGCCAGCAGCTTGGCCAGCAGCTTCTACGAGCAGTACTTC. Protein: CASSLASSFYEQYF.

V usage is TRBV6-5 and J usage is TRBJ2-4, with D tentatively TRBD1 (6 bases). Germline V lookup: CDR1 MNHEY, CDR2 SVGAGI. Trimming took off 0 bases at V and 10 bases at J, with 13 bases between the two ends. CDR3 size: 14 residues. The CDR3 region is CASSYSKGQGIQYF. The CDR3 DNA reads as TGTGCCAGCAGTTACTCGAAGGGGCAGGGGATTCAGTACTTC.

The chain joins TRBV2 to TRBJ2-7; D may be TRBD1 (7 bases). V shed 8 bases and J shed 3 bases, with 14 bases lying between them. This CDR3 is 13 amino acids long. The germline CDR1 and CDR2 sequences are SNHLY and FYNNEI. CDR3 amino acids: CASDYRGLYEQYF. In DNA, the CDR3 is TGTGCCAGCGATTACAGGGGACTCTACGAGCAGTACTTC. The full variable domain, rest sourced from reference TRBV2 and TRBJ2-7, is EPEVTQTPSHQVTQMGQEVILRCVPISNHLYFYWYRQILGQKVEFLVSFYNNEISEKSEIFDDQFSVERPDGSNFTLKIRSTKLEDSAMYFCASDYRGLYEQYFGPGTRLTVT.

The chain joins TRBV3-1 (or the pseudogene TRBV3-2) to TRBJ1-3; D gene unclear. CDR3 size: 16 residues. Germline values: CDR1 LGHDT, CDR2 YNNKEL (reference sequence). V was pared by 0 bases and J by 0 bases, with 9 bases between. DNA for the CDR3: TGTGCCAGCAGCCAAGATATTGGAGGCTCTGGAAACACCATATATTTT. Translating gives CASSQDIGGSGNTIYF.

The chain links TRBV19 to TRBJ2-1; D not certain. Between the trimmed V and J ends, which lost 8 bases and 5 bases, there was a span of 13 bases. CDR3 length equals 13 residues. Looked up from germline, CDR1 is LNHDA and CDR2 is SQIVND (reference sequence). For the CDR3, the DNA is TGTGCCAGTGGCCCCTTTTTGCACAATGAGCAGTTCTTC. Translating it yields CASGPFLHNEQFF.

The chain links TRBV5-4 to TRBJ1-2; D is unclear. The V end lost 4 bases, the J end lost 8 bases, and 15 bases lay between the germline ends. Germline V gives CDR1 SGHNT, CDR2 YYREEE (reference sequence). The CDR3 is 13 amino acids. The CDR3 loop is CASSGVTGLGYTF. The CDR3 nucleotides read TGTGCCAGCAGCGGAGTCACCGGCCTCGGCTACACCTTC.